The present TCR beta chain was sequenced within a study of breast tumors, draining lymph nodes, adjacent tissues. General observations from the study: Tumor and nontumor repertoires were significantly more similar in luminal-like than in basal-like breast cancer. The data were judged consistent with most tumor T cells coming from lymph node and expanding in tumor. Tumors had less TCR diversity than lymph nodes, more than nontumor tissue.

Breast cancer patients provided tissue from their axillary draining lymph nodes. TCRdb called the multiplex PCR reads again in MiXCR, with one record for every CDR3 protein. This repertoire shows about 120,000 distinct CDR3 sequences, just under 20% found once; its top ten account for over 3%. The CDR3 runs 14 residues. V lost 8 bases, J lost 1 base, and 6 bases stayed unmatched. Germline V gene sequence: CDR1 LGHDT, CDR2 YNNKEL (reference sequence). This clonotype was counted many times. What it binds is unknown. The source of this sequence is a female donor with breast cancer. Some clones in this sample may be carry-over from other donors' samples. Sequencing was done on a sample of axillary lymph node tissue. The gene calls are TRBV3-1 and TRBJ2-3, with 7 positions matching TRBD1. The CDR3, as DNA: TGTGCCAGCGGGCGACAGGGACGCACAGATACGCAGTATTTT. It yields the protein CASGRQGRTDTQYF.